The 31 T cell receptor beta chains given below trace back to one sample, sequenced in a study of human T cells and chemical hapten exposure. Time point here: patch test 1, 2 weeks after DPC sensitization. Treatment reported: therapeutic diphenylcyclopropenone sensitization with weekly scalp DPC. TCRdb re-called the RACE reads through MiXCR, storing one row per CDR3 protein. The data show under 450,000 distinct CDR3 sequences, 4.8% seen once. The sequencing used whole blood, collected in connection with sensitization to the hapten diphenylcyclopropenone (DPC). All receptors come from a woman in her 50s with alopecia areata. Some clones in this sample may be carry-over from other donors' samples.

This clonotype was detected ten times or more. V is TRBV5-1 and J is TRBJ2-7, with 10 bases aligning to TRBD1. Trimming removed 1 base from V and 3 bases from J; junction bases left unmatched: 4. CDR3 size: 15 residues. The germline gives CDR1 SGHRS, CDR2 YFSETQ. The CDR3 bases are TGCGCCAGCAGCTTGATTGGGACAGGGGACTACGAGCAGTACTTC. Translation: CASSLIGTGDYEQYF. Drawing the rest from reference TRBV5-1 and TRBJ2-7, the complete variable domain is KAGVTQTPRYLIKTRGQQVTLSCSPISGHRSVSWYQQTPGQGLQFLFEYFSETQRNKGNFPGRFSGRQFSNSRSEMNVSTLELGDSALYLCASSLIGTGDYEQYFGPGTRLTVT.

In its sample, this clonotype was seen many times. The rearrangement joins TRBV28 to TRBJ2-1; the D gene is possibly TRBD1 (5 bases). The germline V gene encodes CDR1 MDHEN and CDR2 SYDVKM. The V and J ends lost 5 bases and 15 bases respectively, with 14 bases between them. There are 11 residues in the CDR3. This chain's CDR3 is CASSEDSPAFF. CDR3 nucleotides: TGTGCCAGCAGTGAAGACAGCCCTGCGTTCTTC.

This clonotype occurred a few times. The chain employs TRBV6-1 and TRBJ2-5; unclear D gene. The germline CDR1 and CDR2 sequences are MNHNS and SASEGT. V was pared by 10 bases and J by 3 bases, with 12 bases between. The CDR3 loop spans 12 amino acids. The CDR3, as DNA: TGTGCCACAGATAGCCGTAAAGAGACCCAGTACTTC. Protein product: CATDSRKETQYF.

This clonotype appeared many times. The chain uses TRBV5-1 and TRBJ2-1; D may be TRBD1 or TRBD2 (5 bases each). V was pared by 1 base and J by 4 bases, with 15 bases between. The CDR3 totals 16 residues. CDR1 is SGHRS and CDR2 is YFSETQ in the germline V gene. CDR3 DNA: TGCGCCAGCAGCTTGACCGGGGACGGTTCTTACAATGAGCAGTTCTTC. Its translation is CASSLTGDGSYNEQFF.

This clonotype was counted at least ten times. The chain recombines TRBV6-5 with TRBJ2-1, with D unresolved. This CDR3 spans 15 amino acids. Germline V gene lookup returns CDR1 MNHEY and CDR2 SVGAGI. V lost 8 bases, J lost 9 bases, and 23 bases lay in between. This chain's CDR3 is CASASRVIAWGEQFF. Written as DNA, the CDR3 is TGTGCCAGCGCTTCAAGGGTGATAGCTTGGGGTGAGCAGTTCTTC.

This clonotype was picked up a small number of times. This chain connects TRBV12-3 or TRBV12-4 to TRBJ2-7; TRBD2 matches at 9 bases. The junction had 6 bases not matched to a gene; V was cut back by 4 bases and J by 2 bases. This CDR3 is built from 15 residues. The CDR3 loop is CASSSKTSGTYEQYF. CDR3 nucleotide sequence: TGTGCCAGCAGTTCAAAGACTAGCGGTACCTACGAGCAGTACTTC.

This clonotype occurred many times. The genes are TRBV24-1 and TRBJ1-5; TRBD1 agrees at 12 bases. CDR3 size: 16 residues. Trimming took 4 bases from V and 5 from J; bases not matched to a gene: 5. Germline V lookup: CDR1 KGHDR, CDR2 SFDVKD. Here the CDR3 reads CATSDGDRGLDQPQHF. Here the CDR3 DNA reads TGTGCCACCAGTGACGGGGACAGGGGGCTCGATCAGCCCCAGCATTTT.

This clonotype was seen repeatedly, ten times or more. J is TRBJ2-4 and V is TRBV27; 7 bases line up with TRBD2. V was pared by 3 bases and J by 0 bases, with 5 bases of the junction left unmatched. CDR3 length equals 16 residues. CDR1 and CDR2 (germline): MNHEY, SMNVEV (reference sequence). The CDR3 loop is CASSLAGALAKNIQYF. CDR3 DNA: TGTGCCAGCAGTTTGGCGGGAGCTCTAGCCAAAAACATTCAGTACTTC.

This clonotype has more than one count but fewer than ten. J is TRBJ2-7 and V is TRBV12-3 or TRBV12-4, with TRBD2 matching over 8 bases. Germline trimming cut 0 bases from V and 2 bases from J; bases unmatched to any gene: 9. The CDR3 consists of 17 residues. This chain's CDR3 is CASSLALGSGTAYEQYF. For the CDR3, the DNA is TGTGCCAGCAGTTTAGCGCTCGGTAGCGGGACTGCCTACGAGCAGTACTTC.

This clonotype came up many times. This sequence joins TRBV5-1 and TRBJ2-5, with D maybe TRBD1 (5 bases). From germline, CDR1 is SGHRS and CDR2 YFSETQ. The CDR3 has 13 residues. V lost 0 bases, J lost 9 bases, and 12 bases lay in between. The CDR3 is CASSLVQGRAQYF. CDR3 sequence (DNA): TGCGCCAGCAGCTTGGTCCAGGGCCGGGCCCAGTACTTC.

This clonotype has ten or more counts. The chain carries TRBV7-2 and TRBJ2-4; D possibly uses TRBD1 or TRBD2 (5 bases each). V was trimmed by 4 bases and J by 3 bases, leaving 16 bases between them. Germline V gene sequence: CDR1 SGHTA, CDR2 FQGNSA. There are 16 residues in the CDR3. The CDR3 nucleotides read TGTGCCAGCAGCTGGGGGATTGATCTTGTCAAAAACATTCAGTACTTC. Residues: CASSWGIDLVKNIQYF.

In its sample, this clonotype was seen many times. The chain recombines TRBV7-8 with TRBJ2-1; D call uncertain. The length of the CDR3 is 15 residues. V lost 4 bases and J lost 4, with 14 bases in between. Germline-derived CDR1 and CDR2 are SGHVS and FQNEAQ. This CDR3 reads CASSSPHRSYNEQFF. The CDR3 nucleotides are TGTGCCAGCAGCTCCCCCCACCGGAGTTACAATGAGCAGTTCTTC.

At least ten counts were recorded for this clonotype. The J gene is TRBJ2-1, the V gene TRBV7-8; TRBD2 aligns across 7 bases. Looked up from germline, CDR1 is SGHVS and CDR2 is FQNEAQ. The CDR3 consists of 15 residues. Trimming cost V 4 bases and J 8 bases; bases outside gene matches: 11. This chain's CDR3 is CASSSGTTRAHEQFF. The CDR3 DNA follows: TGTGCCAGCAGCTCCGGGACTACTAGAGCCCATGAGCAGTTCTTC.

This clonotype was detected ten times or more. The rearrangement uses TRBV12-3 or TRBV12-4 and TRBJ1-5; 8 nucleotides line up with TRBD1. The trim removed 5 bases at V and 4 bases at J, leaving 4 bases unmatched. CDR3 length: 14 residues. The CDR3 bases are TGTGCCAGCAGTGTACAGGGGGATAATCAGCCCCAGCATTTT. Amino acids: CASSVQGDNQPQHF.

This clonotype has at least ten counts. This sequence joins TRBV20-1 and TRBJ2-1; 12 nucleotides match TRBD2. CDR3 size: 14 residues. V was pared by 6 bases and J by 5 bases, with 5 bases of the junction left unmatched. In germline, CDR1 is DFQATT, CDR2 SNEGSKA (reference sequence). CDR3 region: CSATSGGFDNEQFF. CDR3 nucleotides: TGCAGTGCGACTAGCGGGGGCTTCGACAATGAGCAGTTCTTC.

The CDR3 loop is CASSSGQRITDTQYF. The CDR3 nucleotides are TGTGCCAGCAGCTCGGGACAGAGAATCACAGATACGCAGTATTTT. The rearrangement uses TRBV7-8 and TRBJ2-3; 7 bases are shared with TRBD1. J gave up 2 bases and V 4 bases, and 6 bases lay outside the gene matches. CDR3 length: 15 amino acids. CDR1 is SGHVS and CDR2 is FQNEAQ in the germline V gene.

This clonotype was observed a few times. The CDR3 is CATSIVGYGYTF. DNA for the CDR3: TGTGCCACCTCAATCGTTGGCTATGGCTACACCTTC. This chain connects TRBV28 to TRBJ1-2, with unresolved D. Germline CDR1 is MDHEN and CDR2 is SYDVKM. Trimming took 10 bases from V and 4 from J, leaving 13 bases between them. The CDR3 covers 12 residues.

The chain has TRBV2 and TRBJ1-5; D remains unclear. Trimming removed 7 bases from V and 1 base from J, with 8 bases in between. CDR3 length: 13 amino acids. The germline V gene encodes CDR1 SNHLY and CDR2 FYNNEI. The CDR3 reads CASMSESNQPQHF. The CDR3 nucleotides are TGTGCCAGCATGTCGGAGAGCAATCAGCCCCAGCATTTT.

The V gene is TRBV6-2 or TRBV6-3, the J gene TRBJ2-1; D uncertain. Trimming left V 8 bases short and J 2 bases short, with 13 bases between. This CDR3 is built from 14 residues. Germline CDR1 and CDR2: MNHEY and SVGEGT. CDR3 sequence (DNA): TGTGCCAGCGGGTATCGGGCCACCTACAATGAGCAGTTCTTC. Its protein product is CASGYRATYNEQFF.

This clonotype was detected many times. V gene TRBV3-1 combines with J gene TRBJ2-7; D ambiguous. In germline, CDR1 is LGHDT, CDR2 YNNKEL (reference sequence). This CDR3 has 12 residues. Trimming took off 8 bases at V and 4 bases at J, with 12 bases between the two ends. CDR3 protein: CASGGSDYEQYF. Here the CDR3 DNA reads TGTGCCAGCGGCGGAAGCGATTACGAGCAGTACTTC.

At least ten counts were recorded for this clonotype. The rearrangement links TRBV7-7 to TRBJ2-2; no firm D call. Germline-derived CDR1 and CDR2 are SSHAT and FNYEAQ (reference sequence). This CDR3 region has 13 residues. Trimming shortened V by 2 bases and J by 4 bases, and 5 bases separated the two germline ends. Here the CDR3 DNA reads TGTGCCAGCAGCTTACACGGCACCGGGGAGCTGTTTTTT. The encoded protein is CASSLHGTGELFF.

Only a few counts were recorded for this clonotype. The rearrangement joins TRBV7-2 to TRBJ2-7; TRBD1 is a possible D gene (5 bases). Between the trimmed V and J ends, which lost 2 bases and 4 bases, there was a span of 18 bases. The germline V gene has CDR1 SGHTA and CDR2 FQGNSA. This CDR3 has 16 residues. The CDR3 region has the DNA TGTGCCAGCAGCTTACTCCCCTCGACAGACATTTACGAGCAGTACTTC. Translation: CASSLLPSTDIYEQYF.

A single count supports this clonotype. This may come from a read error, since a much larger clone is one base off. The chain combines TRBV28 with TRBJ1-3, with 7 positions matching TRBD1. CDR1 and CDR2 from the germline V gene are MDHEN and SYDVKM. CDR3 length: 15 amino acids. The CDR3 loop is CASSSGDSSGKTIYF. In DNA form, the CDR3 reads TGTGCCAGCAGTTCAGGGGACAGCTCTGGAAAAACCATATATTTT.

This clonotype was seen only a few times. The rearrangement joins TRBV10-3 to TRBJ1-1, with TRBD1 identical over 7 bases. CDR3 length: 13 residues. Germline V gives CDR1 ENHRY, CDR2 SYGVKD. Trimming took 6 bases from V and 2 from J; bases not matched to a gene: 3. CDR3 nucleotide sequence: TGTGCCATCAGGGGGACAGATAACACTGAAGCTTTCTTT. Translation gives CAIRGTDNTEAFF.

V is TRBV29-1 and J is TRBJ2-7; D is uncertain. This CDR3 has 12 amino acids. Germline V gene lookup returns CDR1 SQVTM and CDR2 ANQGSEA. Trimming took off 7 bases at V and 0 bases at J, with 10 bases between the two ends. The CDR3 spells CSAWVSSYEQYF. CDR3 nucleotides: TGCAGCGCCTGGGTCTCCTCCTACGAGCAGTACTTC.

This clonotype has ten or more counts. This chain joins TRBV7-2 and TRBJ1-2, with 7 bases that match TRBD1. Germline V lookup: CDR1 SGHTA, CDR2 FQGNSA. This CDR3 comprises 14 residues. Losses at the gene ends were 7 bases for V and 3 bases for J; bases not matched to a gene: 8. For the CDR3, the DNA is TGTGCCAGCACCCGTACAGGGGTTGACTATGGCTACACCTTC. Encoded protein: CASTRTGVDYGYTF.

This clonotype occurred many times. The chain links TRBV6-6 to TRBJ2-5; weak D call: TRBD1 (6 bases). V was trimmed by 0 bases and J by 9 bases, leaving 14 bases between them. The germline V gene has CDR1 MNHNY and CDR2 SVGAGI (reference sequence). The CDR3 has 14 residues. The CDR3 DNA is TGTGCCAGCAGTTACTCTGGTGGGGCAGGGGCCCAGTACTTC. It encodes CASSYSGGAGAQYF.

This clonotype was seen ten or more times. The chain couples TRBV6-5 to TRBJ1-5; 8 bases are shared with TRBD1. From germline, CDR1 is MNHEY and CDR2 SVGAGI. Trimming removed 6 bases from V and 1 base from J; junction bases left unmatched: 5. This CDR3 comprises 15 residues. DNA for the CDR3: TGTGCCAGCAGCCGGTGGACAGGGAGCAATCAGCCCCAGCATTTT. It specifies CASSRWTGSNQPQHF.

V gene TRBV30 combines with J gene TRBJ2-7; 9 positions match TRBD1. CDR1 and CDR2 from the germline V gene are GTSNPN and SVGIG (reference sequence). The CDR3 runs to 14 residues. V shed 5 bases and J 6 bases; nucleotides not matched to a gene: 11. CDR3 DNA sequence: TGTGCCTGGGGCCGGGACAGGGCAGGACGCGAGCAGTACTTC. Translation gives CAWGRDRAGREQYF.

A remark on this clonotype: This clone may be a read error of a much larger clone one base away. The chain combines TRBV5-1 with TRBJ2-5; D is unclear. Trimming cost V 2 bases and J 7 bases, with 6 bases left between them. The germline gives CDR1 SGHRS, CDR2 YFSETQ. The CDR3 runs 11 residues. CDR3 sequence (DNA): TGCGCCAGCAGCTTAATGGCGACCCAGTACTTC. It yields the protein CASSLMATQYF.

This clonotype was seen many times. The V gene is TRBV12-3 or TRBV12-4, the J gene TRBJ2-1, with D uncertain. With 6 bases removed from V and 4 bases from J, the gap between germline ends came to 16 bases. This CDR3 spans 15 amino acids. Here the CDR3 reads CASSSPHTPYNEQFF. The CDR3, as DNA: TGTGCCAGCAGCTCGCCGCACACGCCTTACAATGAGCAGTTCTTC.